This T cell receptor (beta chain) was found in a study of T-cell memory formation after mild COVID-19. Study outcomes and limitations: Contracting clones from day 15 to 85 showed balanced CD4/CD8; later expanders favored CD4+. Specificity for SARS-CoV-2 was not confirmed among the second-wave clones peaking on day 37. The study detected some responding clones in pre-infection memory, suggesting cross-reactive memory joined.

TCRalpha and TCRbeta libraries used 5'RACE with constant-segment primers and UMIs. TCRdb used MiXCR to reprocess the 5' RACE reads, holding one entry per CDR3 protein. The sample contains around 370,000 distinct CDR3 sequences, about 21% of which appear only once. Details on this clonotype: The antigen remains unidentified.

The receptor's source is an adult woman who had mild COVID-19 (a few samples of this study predate the infection). Cell type and time point are not known. The material sequenced was PBMCs or a T cell subset sorted from them (not recorded which).

The CDR3 loop reads CSGGQGLYGYTF. CDR3 sequence (DNA): TGCAGCGGTGGACAGGGCCTCTACGGCTACACCTTC. The rearrangement links TRBV29-1 to TRBJ1-2, with 8 bases aligning to TRBD1. J lost 8 bases, V lost 7 bases, and 9 bases had no gene match. The CDR3 totals 12 residues. Germline CDR1 is SQVTM and CDR2 is ANQGSEA.